This TCR beta chain came from a study of blood T cell repertoires in COVID-19. Study at large: From the United States, Italy and Spain came samples of acute and convalescent COVID-19. Sources were T cells, B-cell-depleted T cells, or PBMCs; the material itself was cDNA or gDNA.

Authors' methods: Amplification from reference gene primers served as the basis for estimated nucleated cell counts. Sequenced by immunoSEQ multiplex PCR; TCRdb stores in-frame clones only, minus some. Clone size and the V and J calls come from that table; the DNA yielded D and trimming. Of 22,000 or so clones in the sample, roughly 89% are singletons; the top ten hold more than 3.5%. The ends lost 3 bases at V and 0 bases at J; junction bases unmatched: 1. This CDR3 has 15 residues. The germline CDR1 and CDR2 sequences are SGHRS and YFSETQ. Specimen: peripheral blood. The chain is built from TRBV5-1 and TRBJ2-5; 11 bases are a match to TRBD1. The TCR was taken from a human donor in a cohort sampled during active COVID-19. The CDR3 reads CASSSDRGHQETQYF. CDR3 coding DNA: TGCGCCAGCAGCTCGGACAGGGGGCACCAAGAGACCCAGTACTTC.